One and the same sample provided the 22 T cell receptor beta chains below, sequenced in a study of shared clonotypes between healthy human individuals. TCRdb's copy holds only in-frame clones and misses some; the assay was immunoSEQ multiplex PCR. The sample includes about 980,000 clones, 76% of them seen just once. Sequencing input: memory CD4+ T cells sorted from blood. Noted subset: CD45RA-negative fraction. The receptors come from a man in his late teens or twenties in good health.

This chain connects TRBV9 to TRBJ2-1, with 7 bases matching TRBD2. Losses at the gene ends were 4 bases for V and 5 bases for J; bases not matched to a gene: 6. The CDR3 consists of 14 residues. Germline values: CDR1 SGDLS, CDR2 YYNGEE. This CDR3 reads CASSPSGDDNEQFF. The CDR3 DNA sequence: TGTGCCAGCAGCCCGAGCGGGGATGACAATGAGCAGTTCTTC.

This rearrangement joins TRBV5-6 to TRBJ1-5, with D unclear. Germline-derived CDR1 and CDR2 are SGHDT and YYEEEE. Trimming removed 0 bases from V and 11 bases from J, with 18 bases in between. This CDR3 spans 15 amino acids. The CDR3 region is CASSLGGTGGLAQHF. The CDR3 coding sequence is TGTGCCAGCAGCTTGGGTGGCACCGGCGGGTTGGCCCAGCATTTT.

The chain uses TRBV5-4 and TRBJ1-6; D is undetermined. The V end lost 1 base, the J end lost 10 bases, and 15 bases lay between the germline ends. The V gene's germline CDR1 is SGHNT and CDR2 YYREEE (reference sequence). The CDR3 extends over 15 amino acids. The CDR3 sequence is CASSLRGGLESPLHF. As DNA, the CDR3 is TGTGCCAGCAGCTTGCGAGGAGGCCTGGAGTCACCCCTCCACTTT.

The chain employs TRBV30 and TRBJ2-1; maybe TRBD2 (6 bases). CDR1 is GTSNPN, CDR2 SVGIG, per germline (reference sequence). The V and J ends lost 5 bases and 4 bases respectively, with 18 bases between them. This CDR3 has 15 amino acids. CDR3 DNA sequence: TGTGCCTGGGCCCTCCGGGACTTACTTTACAATGAGCAGTTCTTC. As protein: CAWALRDLLYNEQFF.

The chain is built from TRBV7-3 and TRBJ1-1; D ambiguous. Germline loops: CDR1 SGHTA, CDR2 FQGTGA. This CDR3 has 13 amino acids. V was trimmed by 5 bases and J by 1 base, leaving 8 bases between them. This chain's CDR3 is CASSPKSNTEAFF. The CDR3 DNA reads TGTGCCAGCAGCCCCAAGTCGAACACTGAAGCTTTCTTT.

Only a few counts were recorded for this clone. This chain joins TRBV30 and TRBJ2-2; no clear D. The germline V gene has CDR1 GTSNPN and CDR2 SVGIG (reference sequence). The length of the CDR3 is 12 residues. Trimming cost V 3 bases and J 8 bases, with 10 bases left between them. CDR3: CAWSINSGELFF. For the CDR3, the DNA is TGTGCCTGGAGCATAAATTCGGGGGAGCTGTTTTTT.

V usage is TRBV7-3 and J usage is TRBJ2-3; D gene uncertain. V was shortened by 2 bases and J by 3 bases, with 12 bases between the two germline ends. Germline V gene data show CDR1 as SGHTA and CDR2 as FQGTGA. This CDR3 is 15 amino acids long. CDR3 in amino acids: CASSLQPTGTDTQYF. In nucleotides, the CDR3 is TGTGCCAGCAGCTTACAACCGACCGGTACAGATACGCAGTATTTT.

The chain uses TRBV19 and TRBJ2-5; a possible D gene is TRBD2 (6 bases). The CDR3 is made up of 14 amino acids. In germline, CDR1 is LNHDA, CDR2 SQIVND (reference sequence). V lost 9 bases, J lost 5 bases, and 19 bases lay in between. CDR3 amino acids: CASSLSQRVETQYF. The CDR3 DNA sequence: TGTGCCAGCAGCCTCAGTCAGCGGGTCGAGACCCAGTACTTC.

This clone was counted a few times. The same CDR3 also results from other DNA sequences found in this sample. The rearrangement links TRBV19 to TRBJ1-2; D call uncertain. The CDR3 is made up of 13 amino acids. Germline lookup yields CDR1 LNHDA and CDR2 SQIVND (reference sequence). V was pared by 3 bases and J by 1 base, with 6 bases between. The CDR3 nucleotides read TGTGCCAGTAGTATGAGAGGTAACTATGGCTACACCTTC. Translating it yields CASSMRGNYGYTF.

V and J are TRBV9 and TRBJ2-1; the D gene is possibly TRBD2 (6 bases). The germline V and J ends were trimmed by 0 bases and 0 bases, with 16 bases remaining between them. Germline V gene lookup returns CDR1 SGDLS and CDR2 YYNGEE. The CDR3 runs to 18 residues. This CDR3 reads CASSVATGERSSYNEQFF. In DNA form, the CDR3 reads TGTGCCAGCAGCGTAGCTACGGGGGAAAGGAGCTCCTACAATGAGCAGTTCTTC. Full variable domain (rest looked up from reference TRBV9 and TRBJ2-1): DSGVTQTPKHLITATGQRVTLRCSPRSGDLSVYWYQQSLDQGLQFLIQYYNGEERAKGNILERFSAQQFPDLHSELNLSSLELGDSALYFCASSVATGERSSYNEQFFGPGTRLTVL.

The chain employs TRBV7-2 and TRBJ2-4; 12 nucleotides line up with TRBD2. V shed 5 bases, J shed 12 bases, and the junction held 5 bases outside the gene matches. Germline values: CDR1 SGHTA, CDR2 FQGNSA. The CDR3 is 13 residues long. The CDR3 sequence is CASSATSGGNQYF. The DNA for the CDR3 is TGTGCCAGCAGCGCTACTAGCGGGGGGAATCAGTACTTC.

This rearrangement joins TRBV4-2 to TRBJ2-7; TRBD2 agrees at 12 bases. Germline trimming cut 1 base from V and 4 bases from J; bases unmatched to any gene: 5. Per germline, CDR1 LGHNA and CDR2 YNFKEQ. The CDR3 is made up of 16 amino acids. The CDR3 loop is CASSQGPGTSGYEQYF. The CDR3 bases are TGTGCCAGCAGCCAAGGACCCGGGACTAGCGGGTACGAGCAGTACTTC.

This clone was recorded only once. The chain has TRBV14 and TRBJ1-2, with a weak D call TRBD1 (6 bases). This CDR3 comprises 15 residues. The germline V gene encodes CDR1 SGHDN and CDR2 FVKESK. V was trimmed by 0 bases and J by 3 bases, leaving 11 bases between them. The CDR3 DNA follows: TGTGCCAGCAGCCAAGAACAGGGCCCATACTATGGCTACACCTTC. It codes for CASSQEQGPYYGYTF.

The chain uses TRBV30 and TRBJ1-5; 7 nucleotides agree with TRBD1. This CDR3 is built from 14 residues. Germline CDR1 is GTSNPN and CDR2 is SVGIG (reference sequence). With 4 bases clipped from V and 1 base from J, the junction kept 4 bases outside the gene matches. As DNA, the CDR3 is TGTGCCTGGACGGGACAGCTAAGCAATCAGCCCCAGCATTTT. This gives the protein CAWTGQLSNQPQHF.

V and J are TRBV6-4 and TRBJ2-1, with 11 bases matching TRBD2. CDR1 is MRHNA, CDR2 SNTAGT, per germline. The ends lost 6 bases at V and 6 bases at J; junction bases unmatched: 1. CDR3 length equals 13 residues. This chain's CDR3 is CASSGLAGNEQFF. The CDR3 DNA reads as TGTGCCAGCAGCGGACTAGCGGGCAATGAGCAGTTCTTC.

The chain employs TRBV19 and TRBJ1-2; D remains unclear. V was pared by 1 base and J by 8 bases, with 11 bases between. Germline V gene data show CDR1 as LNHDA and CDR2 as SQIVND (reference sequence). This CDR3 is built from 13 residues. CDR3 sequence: CASSIGFVEGYTF. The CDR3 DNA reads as TGTGCCAGTAGTATAGGATTTGTGGAAGGCTACACCTTC. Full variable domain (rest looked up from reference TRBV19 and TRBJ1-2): DGGITQSPKYLFRKEGQNVTLSCEQNLNHDAMYWYRQDPGQGLRLIYYSQIVNDFQKGDIAEGYSVSREKKESFPLTVTSAQKNPTAFYLCASSIGFVEGYTFGSGTRLTVV.

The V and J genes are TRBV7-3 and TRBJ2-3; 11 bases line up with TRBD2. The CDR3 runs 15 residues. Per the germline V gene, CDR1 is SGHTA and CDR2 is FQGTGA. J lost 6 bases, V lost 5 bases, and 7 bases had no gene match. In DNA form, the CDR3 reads TGTGCCAGCAGCCATAGCGGGGGGGCAGCGGATACGCAGTATTTT. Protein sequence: CASSHSGGAADTQYF.

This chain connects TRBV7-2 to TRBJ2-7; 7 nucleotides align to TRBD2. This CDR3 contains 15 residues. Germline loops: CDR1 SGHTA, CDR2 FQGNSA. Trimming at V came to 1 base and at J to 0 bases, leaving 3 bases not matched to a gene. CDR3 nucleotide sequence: TGTGCCAGCAGCTTAGAACTAGCGTACTCCTACGAGCAGTACTTC. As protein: CASSLELAYSYEQYF.

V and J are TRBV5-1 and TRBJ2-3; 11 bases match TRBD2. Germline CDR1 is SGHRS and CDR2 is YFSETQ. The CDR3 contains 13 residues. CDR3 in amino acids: CASALAGADTQYF. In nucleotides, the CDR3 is TGCGCTAGCGCACTAGCGGGGGCAGATACGCAGTATTTT.

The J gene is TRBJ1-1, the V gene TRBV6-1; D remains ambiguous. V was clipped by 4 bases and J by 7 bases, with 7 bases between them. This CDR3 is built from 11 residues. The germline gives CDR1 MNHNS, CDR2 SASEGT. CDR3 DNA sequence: TGTGCCAGCAGTGCCCCCCTTGAAGCTTTCTTT. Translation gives CASSAPLEAFF.

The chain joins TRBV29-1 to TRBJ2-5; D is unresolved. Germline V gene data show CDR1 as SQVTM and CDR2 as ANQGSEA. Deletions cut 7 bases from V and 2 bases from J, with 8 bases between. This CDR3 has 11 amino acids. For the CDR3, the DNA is TGCAGCGCTCAGAGACAAGAGACCCAGTACTTC. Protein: CSAQRQETQYF.

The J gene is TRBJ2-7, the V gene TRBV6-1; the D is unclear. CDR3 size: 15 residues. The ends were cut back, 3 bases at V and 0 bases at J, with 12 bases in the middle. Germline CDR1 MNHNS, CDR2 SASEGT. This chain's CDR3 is CASSDKTRSSYEQYF. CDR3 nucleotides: TGTGCCAGCAGTGACAAGACGCGGAGCTCCTACGAGCAGTACTTC.